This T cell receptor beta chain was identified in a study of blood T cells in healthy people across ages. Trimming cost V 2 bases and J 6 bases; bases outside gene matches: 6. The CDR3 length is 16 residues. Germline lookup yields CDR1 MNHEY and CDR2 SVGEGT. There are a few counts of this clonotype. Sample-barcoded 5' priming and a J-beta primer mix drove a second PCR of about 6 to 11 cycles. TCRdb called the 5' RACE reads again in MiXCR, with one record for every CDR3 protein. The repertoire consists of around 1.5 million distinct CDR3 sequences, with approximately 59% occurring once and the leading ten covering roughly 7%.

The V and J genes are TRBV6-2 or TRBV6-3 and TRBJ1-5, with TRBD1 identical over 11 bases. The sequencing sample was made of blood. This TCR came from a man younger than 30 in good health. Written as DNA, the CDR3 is TGTGCCAGCAGTTACGGAACCGGGACAGGGGGTCAGCCCCAGCATTTT. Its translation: CASSYGTGTGGQPQHF.